These T cell receptor beta chains were read from a single sample in a study of cytomegalovirus exposure and HLA in healthy donors. The repertoire was sequenced with immunoSEQ multiplex PCR; TCRdb's copy has only in-frame clones and lacks some. Seen here are approximately 150,000 clones, about three quarters observed once, and the top ten hold roughly 4.5%. Material: PBMCs. The receptors come from a man aged 18-30 years in good health and CMV-seropositive. The CDR3 runs from the conserved cysteine through the conserved F or W. A D gene is named only where the DNA matches it firmly. Not all rows give a size; the values are once, few, many and, for expanded clones, a class.

D	size	J	V	CDR3	DNA
.	.	TRBJ2-5	TRBV5-1	CASSLETGTQYF	TGCGCCAGCAGCTTGGAGACGGGGACCCAGTACTTC
TRBD1	.	TRBJ1-2	TRBV27	CASSRQGTNYGYTF	TGTGCCAGCAGTCGACAGGGAACTAACTATGGCTACACCTTC
.	.	TRBJ2-3	TRBV5-6	CASSLGQATTDTQYF	TGTGCCAGCAGCTTAGGCCAGGCAACCACAGATACGCAGTATTTT
.	.	TRBJ1-4	TRBV27	CASSLSGGSFPHEKLFF	TGTGCCAGCAGTTTATCGGGGGGGAGTTTTCCCCATGAAAAACTGTTTTTT
TRBD2	.	TRBJ2-4	TRBV15	CATSRKTSGGSKNIQYF	TGTGCCACCAGCAGAAAGACTAGCGGGGGGTCGAAAAACATTCAGTACTTC
TRBD1	.	TRBJ1-1	TRBV28	CASTPTGGFRSMDTEAFF	TGTGCCAGCACCCCGACAGGGGGCTTTAGGTCGATGGACACTGAAGCTTTCTTT
.	.	TRBJ2-5	TRBV6-1	CASSEAPGQSSGGTQYF	TGTGCCAGCAGTGAAGCACCCGGCCAGTCGAGCGGTGGGACCCAGTACTTC
.	.	TRBJ1-1	TRBV7-9	CASSPGDGVTEAFF	TGTGCCAGCAGCCCAGGCGACGGGGTAACTGAAGCTTTCTTT
.	once	TRBJ1-2	TRBV5-1	CASSLDSPGQDYGYTF	TGCGCCAGCAGCTTGGATAGCCCAGGGCAGGACTATGGCTACACCTTC
.	.	TRBJ1-1	TRBV7-9	CASSVTGGNTEAFF	TGTGCCAGCAGCGTTACAGGTGGCAACACTGAAGCTTTCTTT